Listed below are T cell receptor beta chains from one sample, sequenced in a study of blood T cell repertoires in COVID-19. The assay was immunoSEQ multiplex PCR, and TCRdb's table has in-frame clones only and misses some. The data contain about 82,000 clones, around 80% of them singletons. Sample: peripheral blood. Receptor source: a middle-aged woman with active or convalescent COVID-19. Both conserved end residues are trimmed from each CDR3. The D gene is left open where the match is weak.

d_call | j_call | v_call | cdr3_aa
. | TRBJ2-2 | TRBV5-1 | ASSFGSQDTGELF
TRBD1 | TRBJ2-7 | TRBV19 | ASSWKGARYSYEQY
TRBD1 | TRBJ1-2 | TRBV24-1 | ATSEPGQGASGYT
TRBD1 | TRBJ1-2 | TRBV7-2 | ASSLGWTGNYGYT
TRBD2 | TRBJ2-2 | TRBV30 | AWRGLAGGTGELF
. | TRBJ2-3 | TRBV5-1 | ASSLAGLARGATQY
TRBD1 | TRBJ1-2 | TRBV4-3 | ASSPSRLEGADGYT
TRBD1 | TRBJ1-2 | TRBV11-2 | ASSLGQGAGYT
. | TRBJ1-6 | TRBV2 | ASSKIQALYSPLH
. | TRBJ2-2 | TRBV19 | ASSIVVGGAGELF
. | TRBJ2-3 | TRBV19 | ASSIVDTQY
. | TRBJ1-4 | TRBV11-2 | ASSPGGATNEKLF
TRBD1 | TRBJ2-7 | TRBV6-5 | ASSYRTGLNEQY
TRBD2 | TRBJ2-5 | TRBV6-6 | ASSYLAEQETQY
. | TRBJ2-7 | TRBV2 | ASSVGETYEQY
TRBD1 | TRBJ1-5 | TRBV3-1/TRBV3-2 | ASSPGQGYQPQH
TRBD2 | TRBJ2-1 | TRBV24-1 | ATSGGLAGVFDEQF
. | TRBJ2-5 | TRBV7-5 | ARSLPTEETQY
TRBD1 | TRBJ1-1 | TRBV6-6 | ASSTRTGSNTEAF
TRBD1 | TRBJ2-3 | TRBV15 | ATSRPTGGTDTQY
TRBD2 | TRBJ2-7 | TRBV7-9 | ASSQTREDEQY
. | TRBJ1-6 | TRBV6-1 | ASSEGGGLSSPLH
TRBD2 | TRBJ2-3 | TRBV6-4 | ASSPSGASTDTQY
. | TRBJ1-4 | TRBV28 | ASHEGGGNGKLF
. | TRBJ1-3 | TRBV9 | ASSVTVGNTIY
. | TRBJ1-6 | TRBV5-6 | ASSLTQYSPLH
. | TRBJ2-3 | TRBV9 | ASSATGTDTQY
. | TRBJ1-5 | TRBV18 | ASSPDRNNQPQH
. | TRBJ1-1 | TRBV4-3 | ASSQESPYTEAF
TRBD1 | TRBJ1-2 | TRBV13 | ASSEGQEINYGYT
TRBD1 | TRBJ1-3 | TRBV28 | ASSPQGGNTIY
TRBD1 | TRBJ2-7 | TRBV4-2 | ASSQLTGTGAYEQY